The rows below give T cell receptor beta chains drawn from one sample of a study of molecular identifiers for immune sequencing clone quantification. One entry per CDR3 protein, called by TCRdb with MiXCR from the PCR reads. The sample includes about half a million distinct CDR3 sequences, around 23% of them seen just once. Sequencing used naive CD8+ T cells from blood, with Jurkat cell RNA spiked in. These receptor sequences come from a human donor in good health. Some libraries in this study had Jurkat cell RNA spiked in. Both conserved end residues are part of each CDR3. A D gene is named only where the DNA matches it firmly. A clone size is listed for some rows: how often the clone was seen (once, few, many), or a class if it is expanded.

clone_size: few
v_call: TRBV6-2/TRBV6-3
d_call: TRBD1
j_call: TRBJ1-5
cdr3_nt: TGTGCCAGCCGTGCTAGGACAGGGGGCGCGGGTCAGCCCCAGCATTTT
cdr3_aa: CASRARTGGAGQPQHF

clone_size: -
v_call: TRBV6-2/TRBV6-3
d_call: -
j_call: TRBJ1-1
cdr3_nt: TGTGCCAGCAGCCAACTCGGAATGAACACTGAAGCTTTCTTT
cdr3_aa: CASSQLGMNTEAFF

clone_size: few
v_call: TRBV7-9
d_call: TRBD1
j_call: TRBJ2-7
cdr3_nt: TGTGCCAGCAGCCCCGGACAGGGGGCGCTTCTCGAGCAGTACTTC
cdr3_aa: CASSPGQGALLEQYF

clone_size: many
v_call: TRBV28
d_call: TRBD2
j_call: TRBJ2-3
cdr3_nt: TGTGCCAGCAGTTTATTGTTGCGGACTAGCGGGAAAACAGATACGCAGTATTTT
cdr3_aa: CASSLLLRTSGKTDTQYF

clone_size: -
v_call: TRBV23-1
d_call: TRBD1
j_call: TRBJ2-3
cdr3_nt: TGCGCCAGCAGTCAATCAATGGGAGGACAGGGGGATCAGGGCACAGATACGCAGTATTTT
cdr3_aa: CASSQSMGGQGDQGTDTQYF

clone_size: many
v_call: TRBV6-2/TRBV6-3
d_call: -
j_call: TRBJ1-5
cdr3_nt: TGTGCCAGCAGTTACTTCGAGAGTAACAATCAGCCCCAGCATTTT
cdr3_aa: CASSYFESNNQPQHF

clone_size: many
v_call: TRBV4-3
d_call: -
j_call: TRBJ2-3
cdr3_nt: TGCGCCAGCAGCCAAGAATCTGTAGATACGCAGTATTTT
cdr3_aa: CASSQESVDTQYF

clone_size: few
v_call: TRBV20-1
d_call: -
j_call: TRBJ2-7
cdr3_nt: TGCAGTGCTAATAGGCTAGGGGACTACGAGCAGTACTTC
cdr3_aa: CSANRLGDYEQYF

clone_size: -
v_call: TRBV2
d_call: -
j_call: TRBJ2-3
cdr3_nt: TGTGCCAGCAGTGATCTGGCGCCAGACCGCACAGATACGCAGTATTTT
cdr3_aa: CASSDLAPDRTDTQYF

clone_size: -
v_call: TRBV25-1
d_call: TRBD1
j_call: TRBJ2-5
cdr3_nt: TGTGCCAGCAGTGACACCGGACAGGGGGTAATTGAGACCCAGTACTTC
cdr3_aa: CASSDTGQGVIETQYF